This T cell receptor (beta chain) was captured by sequencing in a study of blood T cell repertoires in COVID-19. Clones were sequenced by immunoSEQ multiplex PCR, and TCRdb holds only the in-frame ones, with some missing. Of 180,000 or so clones detected, 89% appear once; the ten largest clones hold around 2.3%. Remarks on this clone: Distinct nucleotide sequences in the sample also encode this CDR3.

This TCR was sampled from a woman in her 40s with acute COVID-19. What was sequenced was PBMCs or T cells enriched from blood (not recorded which).

CDR3 amino acids: CAWKRSGNTIYF. The CDR3 DNA is TGTGCCTGGAAGCGCAGTGGAAACACCATATATTTT. The chain has TRBV30 and TRBJ1-3; D is unclear. Deletions cut 4 bases from V and 3 bases from J, with 7 bases between. CDR3 length: 12 residues. Germline CDR1 reads GTSNPN; CDR2 reads SVGIG (reference sequence).